These 8 T cell receptor beta chains came from one sample sequenced in a study of blood T cell repertoires in COVID-19. This table comes from immunoSEQ multiplex PCR, and its TCRdb copy is limited to in-frame clones, with some not included. The repertoire holds some 100,000 clones, with approximately 78% as singletons. The sequencing sample was made of peripheral blood. These receptor sequences come from a man in his fifties or sixties with active or convalescent COVID-19.

V usage is TRBV6-5 and J usage is TRBJ2-3, with D perhaps TRBD2 (6 bases). The V end lost 7 bases, the J end lost 1 base, and 15 bases lay between the germline ends. From germline, CDR1 is MNHEY and CDR2 SVGAGI. CDR3 length: 15 amino acids. The CDR3 nucleotides read TGTGCCAGCAACGAGCCGGGGGTCGGCACAGATACGCAGTATTTT. The encoded protein is CASNEPGVGTDTQYF.

The CDR3 sequence: CASSPVGGMNTEAFF. The CDR3 DNA sequence: TGTGCCAGCAGTCCCGTAGGGGGCATGAACACTGAAGCTTTCTTT. V is TRBV2 and J is TRBJ1-1, with 7 nucleotides matching TRBD1. This CDR3 spans 15 amino acids. V trimming: 5 bases; J trimming: 0 bases; junction bases outside the gene matches: 6. From germline, CDR1 is SNHLY and CDR2 FYNNEI.

This clone appeared once. The V call is TRBV4-1, the J call TRBJ2-7, with a weak D call TRBD1 (6 bases). V lost 0 bases, J lost 7 bases, and 10 bases lay in between. CDR1 is MGHRA and CDR2 is YSYEKL in the germline V gene. The CDR3 sequence is 13 residues long. CDR3 region: CASSQDGTKEQYV. The DNA of the CDR3 is TGCGCCAGCAGCCAAGATGGGACAAAGGAGCAGTACGTC.

This chain links TRBV10-1 with TRBJ2-3; the match to TRBD1 covers 8 bases. Germline CDR1 and CDR2: WNHNN and SYGVQD (reference sequence). The CDR3 has 14 residues. The V and J ends lost 3 bases and 6 bases, in that order; junction bases with no gene match: 5. The CDR3 DNA sequence: TGCGCCAGCAGTGACGGACAGGGTTTGGATACGCAGTATTTT. Protein sequence: CASSDGQGLDTQYF.

The V gene is TRBV5-1, the J gene TRBJ2-5; perhaps TRBD1 as D (6 bases). The V gene's germline CDR1 is SGHRS and CDR2 YFSETQ. The ends were cut back, 3 bases at V and 2 bases at J, with 11 bases in the middle. The CDR3 sequence is 14 residues long. The CDR3 DNA reads as TGCGCCAGCAGCTCCGGACAGCTTCAAGAGACCCAGTACTTC. It yields the protein CASSSGQLQETQYF.

This chain joins TRBV5-4 and TRBJ2-7; 8 nucleotides line up with TRBD2. This CDR3 is 15 amino acids long. V lost 3 bases and J lost 3; bases outside the gene matches: 8. Germline lookup yields CDR1 SGHNT and CDR2 YYREEE (reference sequence). CDR3 loop: CASSSLSSGDYEQYV. The DNA for the CDR3 is TGTGCCAGCAGCTCGTTAAGTAGCGGGGACTACGAGCAGTACGTC.

This chain uses TRBV9 with TRBJ1-4; D ambiguous. Germline V gives CDR1 SGDLS, CDR2 YYNGEE. Trimming removed 3 bases at V and 0 bases at J, with 6 bases between. The CDR3 sequence is 14 residues long. In DNA form, the CDR3 reads TGTGCCAGCAGCGACAGCTCAACTAATGAAAAACTGTTTTTT. Translated: CASSDSSTNEKLFF.

The V and J genes are TRBV4-3 and TRBJ2-4, with 12 bases aligning to TRBD2. V shed 1 base, J shed 5 bases, and the junction held 9 bases outside the gene matches. This CDR3 is 18 amino acids long. CDR1 and CDR2 from the germline V gene are LGHNA and YSLEER. CDR3 protein: CASSQVSLAGGLENIQYF. The CDR3 DNA follows: TGCGCCAGCAGCCAAGTCTCTCTAGCGGGGGGGTTGGAAAACATTCAGTACTTC.